This T cell receptor beta chain was identified in a study of T cell changes during pregnancy in multiple sclerosis. Measured with immunoSEQ multiplex PCR; TCRdb has only the in-frame clones, and not every one. The sample has around 80,000 clones, about 92% seen once. Germline CDR1 SGDLS, CDR2 YYNGEE. There are 13 residues in the CDR3. Trimming stripped 4 bases from V and 1 base from J, with 6 bases between. V gene TRBV9 combines with J gene TRBJ1-3; D unclear. This TCR derives from a female donor with multiple sclerosis, enrolled in a pregnancy study. The sample in question was peripheral blood, obtained before pregnancy. The CDR3 sequence is CASSPPSGNTIYF. In DNA form, the CDR3 reads TGTGCCAGCAGCCCCCCTTCTGGAAACACCATATATTTT.